Below, 3 T cell receptor beta chains from the same sample are listed, as sequenced in a study of high-grade serous ovarian cancer treatment subgroups. Tumor tissue was taken before any definitive surgery or chemotherapy was given. Assay used: immunoSEQ multiplex PCR; TCRdb lists only in-frame clones, some missing. This sample has around 540 clones, with about 83% found just once. Input material: tumor tissue. These receptors were taken from a human donor with high-grade serous ovarian cancer.

The chain joins TRBV19 to TRBJ1-2; 10 bases are a match to TRBD1. CDR3 length: 15 residues. In germline, CDR1 is LNHDA, CDR2 SQIVND (reference sequence). V lost 7 bases to trimming and J lost 4 bases; unmatched junction nucleotides: 9. DNA for the CDR3: TGTGCCAGTACCGAAGGGACAGGGGCCCCCTATGGCTACACCTTC. Residues: CASTEGTGAPYGYTF.

The chain links TRBV5-1 to TRBJ2-3; D not certain. V was cut by 2 bases and J by 5 bases, with 12 bases left in between. The germline CDR1 and CDR2 sequences are SGHRS and YFSETQ. The CDR3 is 14 residues long. CDR3 loop: CASSLRTWGDTQYF. As DNA, the CDR3 is TGCGCCAGCAGCTTACGGACCTGGGGAGATACGCAGTATTTT.

The rearrangement links TRBV28 to TRBJ1-3; no firm D call. Trimming stripped 6 bases from V and 0 bases from J, with 9 bases between. The germline V gene encodes CDR1 MDHEN and CDR2 SYDVKM. This CDR3 contains 14 residues. CDR3: CASSSAGSGNTIYF. CDR3 DNA sequence: TGTGCCAGCAGCTCGGCGGGCTCTGGAAACACCATATATTTT.